This TCR beta chain originates from a study of shared clonotypes between healthy human individuals. General study findings and limits: Sampling included only blood; tissue repertoires likely differ.

Under the authors' procedure: Junction-only immunoSEQ data arrived without quality scores, meaning filtering differed. Here immunoSEQ multiplex PCR was the method, and the copy in TCRdb shows in-frame clones only, minus some. V and J calls and clone size are as listed in that table; D and trimming were resolved from the DNA. The sample lists about 1 million clones, 60% to 80% occurring once. V was trimmed by 0 bases and J by 4 bases, leaving 12 bases between them. This CDR3 region has 15 residues. Germline CDR1 and CDR2: MNHEY and SMNVEV (reference sequence). Concerning this clone itself: Its target is unknown.

The rearrangement links TRBV27 to TRBJ1-1, with D uncertain. The TCR originated in a man between 18 and 35 years old in good health. Sequenced material: memory CD4+ T cells sorted from blood. The subset: CD45RA-negative fraction. DNA of the CDR3: TGTGCCAGCAGTTTATCGAGAGGGAGCCGCACTGAAGCTTTCTTT. The encoded protein is CASSLSRGSRTEAFF.